A single sample gave rise to the 26 T cell receptor beta chains below, sequenced in a study of naive and memory T cell subsets (dated by TCRdb to 2016 to 2017). The library was built by means of UMI-ligation and nested PCR. TCRdb records Illumina MiSeq as the sequencer. An equimolar mix of two oligonucleotides covering both TRBC1 and TRBC2 was used as the beta constant-region primer. Four rounds of PCR were used to amplify ligated cDNA, with nested alpha and beta constant-region primers being used together with the SP2 primer. TCRdb trimmed public reads at Q25 via fastp, called clones via MiXCR and kept in-frame beta chains. Rows with a matching CDR3 protein are joined into one entry that keeps the most common DNA and genes. In this sample the table shows over 100,000 distinct CDR3 sequences, about 15% of which occur a single time. Of the sample, around 2.7% is held by the ten largest clones. Results and caveats for the whole study, not just this receptor: A few larger clonotypes were present in naive repertoires, particularly the CD8 repertoires, and these clonotypes were possibly memory cells re-expressing CD45RA.

Antigens of these TCRs are unknown. The sequencing sample was made of naive CD8+ T cells from blood. The cell subset or site label, as the study defines it: naive T cells, CD45RA high CD27+. The receptors derive from a human donor in good health.

The chain links TRBV27 to TRBJ1-1; tentative D call: TRBD1 (6 bases). The CDR3 covers 12 residues. Germline assignment: CDR1 MNHEY and CDR2 SMNVEV (reference sequence). V lost 6 bases to trimming and J lost 6 bases, with 11 bases between them. The CDR3 sequence is CASREGGAEAFF. The CDR3 DNA sequence: TGTGCCAGCAGAGAAGGGGGAGCTGAAGCTTTCTTT.

The rearrangement uses TRBV19 and TRBJ1-2; tentative D call: TRBD1 (5 bases). The ends were cut back, 3 bases at V and 0 bases at J, with 17 bases in the middle. This CDR3 comprises 17 residues. The germline V gene has CDR1 LNHDA and CDR2 SQIVND (reference sequence). CDR3 coding DNA: TGTGCCAGTAGTATTGGGACGCAAGGGCTGTCTAACTATGGCTACACCTTC. It yields the protein CASSIGTQGLSNYGYTF.

This chain links TRBV4-1 with TRBJ2-7; TRBD1 is a possible D gene (6 bases). This CDR3 comprises 15 residues. CDR1 MGHRA and CDR2 YSYEKL come from the germline V gene. V gave up 1 base and J gave up 3 bases, with 13 bases separating them. CDR3 loop: CASSQAERGNYEQYF. The CDR3 nucleotides are TGCGCCAGCAGCCAAGCGGAGAGGGGGAACTACGAGCAGTACTTC.

This clonotype has a handful of counts. This sequence joins TRBV28 and TRBJ1-5, with D perhaps matching TRBD1 (5 bases). Trimming left V 3 bases short and J 7 bases short, with 10 bases between. This CDR3 region has 13 residues. Germline V gene sequence: CDR1 MDHEN, CDR2 SYDVKM. The CDR3 DNA reads TGTGCCAGCAGTTTGGGGGAGAGCCAGCCCCAGCATTTT. Translated: CASSLGESQPQHF.

This clonotype was observed at least ten times. V usage is TRBV28 and J usage is TRBJ2-6; D may be TRBD1 or TRBD2 (5 bases each). Deletions cut 8 bases from V and 0 bases from J, with 14 bases between. The CDR3 contains 16 residues. The germline CDR1 and CDR2 sequences are MDHEN and SYDVKM. The CDR3 region has the DNA TGTGCCAGCCGGGACGGATCGAACTCTGGGGCCAACGTCCTGACTTTC. It yields the protein CASRDGSNSGANVLTF.

This clonotype was seen a few times. V gene TRBV29-1 combines with J gene TRBJ2-1; D remains unclear. Germline V gene data show CDR1 as SQVTM and CDR2 as ANQGSEA. Trimming stripped 3 bases from V and 10 bases from J, with 16 bases between. This CDR3 contains 13 residues. The CDR3 reads CSVDPLDISEQFF. The CDR3 coding sequence is TGCAGCGTTGACCCCCTTGATATTTCGGAGCAGTTCTTC.

This clonotype has at least ten counts. The chain links TRBV6-2 or TRBV6-3 to TRBJ2-3; TRBD1 matches at 9 bases. There are 18 residues in the CDR3. V was clipped by 2 bases and J by 4 bases; unmatched bases: 13. Germline V gene lookup returns CDR1 MNHEY and CDR2 SVGEGT. This chain's CDR3 is CASSYQLQGAVVPDTQYF. The CDR3 DNA sequence: TGTGCCAGCAGTTACCAATTACAGGGGGCCGTCGTCCCAGATACGCAGTATTTT.

This clonotype has a count of ten or more. The V call is TRBV18, the J call TRBJ2-7, with no clear D. The V end was cut by 0 bases, the J end by 5 bases, with 8 bases between. The CDR3 length is 13 residues. Germline CDR1 is KGHSH and CDR2 is LQKENI. The CDR3 loop reads CASSPPGSNEQYF. The CDR3 DNA follows: TGTGCCAGCTCACCACCAGGCTCGAACGAGCAGTACTTC.

In this sample, this clonotype turned up a few times. Here the CDR3 reads CATAAEDTDTQYF. The CDR3 coding sequence is TGTGCCACAGCCGCCGAGGACACAGATACGCAGTATTTT. V usage is TRBV7-9 and J usage is TRBJ2-3; D not certain. Germline V gene data show CDR1 as SEHNR and CDR2 as FQNEAQ (reference sequence). V lost 10 bases to trimming and J lost 2 bases, with 13 bases between them. The CDR3 sequence is 13 residues long.

The chain has TRBV10-3 and TRBJ2-1; possible D gene TRBD2, 7 bases. The CDR3 is made up of 13 amino acids. Germline lookup yields CDR1 ENHRY and CDR2 SYGVKD. The germline V and J ends were trimmed by 8 bases and 9 bases, with 17 bases remaining between them. As DNA, the CDR3 is TGTGCCATCTCTCGGGGGGCGGGCAGTGAGCAGTTCTTC. Translating it yields CAISRGAGSEQFF.

This clonotype was counted between two and nine times. The CDR3 is CASSQDRGLGTDTQYF. CDR3 nucleotide sequence: TGCGCCAGCAGCCAAGATCGGGGACTAGGCACAGATACGCAGTATTTT. The rearrangement joins TRBV4-3 to TRBJ2-3; 8 bases are shared with TRBD2. The CDR3 runs 16 residues. CDR1 LGHNA and CDR2 YSLEER come from the germline V gene. V lost 0 bases to trimming and J lost 1 base; unmatched junction nucleotides: 3.

The chain recombines TRBV4-3 with TRBJ2-1, with D possibly being TRBD2 (6 bases). The CDR3 is 19 amino acids. Germline V CDR1 and CDR2: LGHNA, YSLEER. Trimming took 0 bases from V and 0 from J, leaving 18 bases between them. CDR3 sequence (DNA): TGCGCCAGCAGCCAAGATTCCTCGAAGCGGGCCAGCTCCTACAATGAGCAGTTCTTC. Translated: CASSQDSSKRASSYNEQFF.

The chain couples TRBV9 to TRBJ2-7; tentatively, D is TRBD2 (6 bases). The V and J ends lost 0 bases and 1 base respectively, with 17 bases between them. Per the germline V gene, CDR1 is SGDLS and CDR2 is YYNGEE. The CDR3 covers 17 residues. This chain's CDR3 is CASSVAASAVGSYEQYF. CDR3 in DNA: TGTGCCAGCAGCGTAGCTGCTAGCGCGGTAGGTTCCTACGAGCAGTACTTC.

The sample holds a few counts of this clonotype. The rearrangement uses TRBV19 and TRBJ1-4, with D perhaps matching TRBD1 (5 bases). Trimming left V 7 bases short and J 13 bases short, with 22 bases between. The CDR3 contains 14 residues. Germline CDR1 LNHDA, CDR2 SQIVND (reference sequence). CDR3 sequence (DNA): TGTGCCAGTACCCCTGGGGGTCACGGACCTGGACTGTTTTTT. Its translation: CASTPGGHGPGLFF.

The CDR3 nucleotides read TGCGCCAGCAGCCAAGGTCCGGGACAGCACGAGCAGTACTTC. Amino acid sequence: CASSQGPGQHEQYF. This chain links TRBV4-3 with TRBJ2-7; the match to TRBD1 covers 7 bases. Germline CDR1 LGHNA, CDR2 YSLEER. The CDR3 extends over 14 amino acids. After removal of 1 base from V and 5 bases from J, the junction contained 5 bases not matched to a gene.

This sequence joins TRBV27 and TRBJ1-5; TRBD1 matches 9 bases. This CDR3 contains 13 residues. Per germline, CDR1 MNHEY and CDR2 SMNVEV (reference sequence). Trimming at V came to 4 bases and at J to 5 bases, leaving 0 bases not matched to a gene. CDR3: CASSWTGDQPQHF. CDR3 nucleotide sequence: TGTGCCAGCAGTTGGACAGGGGATCAGCCCCAGCATTTT.

This clonotype was counted only a few times. This sequence joins TRBV2 and TRBJ1-2, with 9 bases identical to TRBD1. This CDR3 has 14 amino acids. The junction had 12 bases not matched to a gene; V was cut back by 9 bases and J by 7 bases. Per germline, CDR1 SNHLY and CDR2 FYNNEI. The CDR3 DNA is TGTGCCAGGGAGAACAGGGACAGGGAACGTGGCTACACCTTC. This encodes CARENRDRERGYTF.

This clonotype was recorded at least ten times. The chain joins TRBV5-5 to TRBJ2-7; D possibly corresponds to TRBD1 (5 bases). Trimming took off 7 bases at V and 1 base at J, with 9 bases between the two ends. The germline V gene has CDR1 SGHKS and CDR2 YYEKEE (reference sequence). CDR3 length: 12 residues. CDR3 residues: CASSGLSYEQYF. In nucleotides, the CDR3 is TGTGCCAGCTCAGGGTTGTCCTACGAGCAGTACTTC. Based on the CDR3 plus reference TRBV5-5 and TRBJ2-7, the full variable domain is DAGVTQSPTHLIKTRGQQVTLRCSPISGHKSVSWYQQVLGQGPQFIFQYYEKEERGRGNFPDRFSARQFPNYSSELNVNALLLGDSALYLCASSGLSYEQYFGPGTRLTVT.

The count of this clonotype is one. This chain connects TRBV20-1 to TRBJ2-3; 9 nucleotides match TRBD1. After removal of 6 bases from V and 3 bases from J, the junction contained 10 bases not matched to a gene. CDR1 is DFQATT and CDR2 is SNEGSKA in the germline V gene (reference sequence). The CDR3 is 15 amino acids. CDR3 coding DNA: TGCAGTGCCAGAACAGACAGGGGGTGGACAGATACGCAGTATTTT. It translates to CSARTDRGWTDTQYF.

This clonotype was detected a few times. The chain employs TRBV19 and TRBJ2-4, with 9 bases aligning to TRBD1. CDR1 and CDR2 from the germline V gene are LNHDA and SQIVND (reference sequence). Unmatched junction bases numbered 3, after V lost 6 bases and J lost 6 bases. The length of the CDR3 is 13 residues. CDR3 sequence: CASSPTGGNIQYF. The CDR3, as DNA: TGTGCCAGTAGCCCGACAGGGGGAAACATTCAGTACTTC.

The genes are TRBV29-1 and TRBJ2-1; 10 bases are shared with TRBD2. Germline loops: CDR1 SQVTM, CDR2 ANQGSEA. V lost 4 bases to trimming and J lost 9 bases; unmatched junction nucleotides: 12. The CDR3 has 15 residues. CDR3 sequence reads: CSVVTGTSVGGEQFF. The CDR3, as DNA: TGCAGCGTTGTGACCGGGACTAGCGTGGGAGGTGAGCAGTTCTTC.

In this sample, this clonotype turned up a few times. V and J are TRBV12-5 and TRBJ2-1; D is perhaps TRBD1 (5 bases). CDR1 LGHNT and CDR2 FRNRAP come from the germline V gene. The CDR3 is 11 residues long. V lost 6 bases and J lost 5, with 5 bases in between. The CDR3 DNA reads TGTGCTAGTGGACAGGACAATGAGCAGTTCTTC. This sequence encodes CASGQDNEQFF.

This clonotype was seen only a few times. The chain is built from TRBV4-2 and TRBJ1-2; D possibly corresponds to TRBD1 (5 bases). This CDR3 is built from 14 residues. In germline, CDR1 is LGHNA, CDR2 YNFKEQ. V lost 0 bases and J lost 8, with 13 bases in between. CDR3: CASSQESGRRGYTF. The CDR3 nucleotides read TGTGCCAGCAGCCAAGAGTCAGGGCGGAGGGGCTACACCTTC.

This clonotype was counted only a few times. This sequence joins TRBV11-3 and TRBJ1-4; D not resolved. The V end lost 5 bases, the J end lost 4 bases, and 17 bases lay between the germline ends. Looked up from germline, CDR1 is SGHNT and CDR2 is YENEEA. The CDR3 is 16 amino acids. CDR3 region: CASSRPWGGDNEKLFF. CDR3 DNA sequence: TGTGCCAGCAGCCGCCCTTGGGGAGGAGATAATGAAAAACTGTTTTTT.

The rearrangement uses TRBV19 and TRBJ1-6; possible D gene TRBD1, 5 bases. Trimming left V 5 bases short and J 7 bases short, with 9 bases between. The CDR3 totals 13 residues. CDR1 and CDR2 (germline): LNHDA, SQIVND (reference sequence). CDR3 DNA: TGTGCCAGTAGTCCCGGGGGGAATTCACCCCTCCACTTT. Encoded protein: CASSPGGNSPLHF.

The chain uses TRBV19 and TRBJ2-2, with TRBD2 as a possible D gene (5 bases). CDR3 size: 20 residues. Germline CDR1 and CDR2: LNHDA and SQIVND (reference sequence). Trimming shortened V by 0 bases and J by 0 bases, and 20 bases separated the two germline ends. CDR3 in amino acids: CASSIDLIGRDLTNTGELFF. For the CDR3, the DNA is TGTGCCAGTAGTATAGATCTCATTGGACGGGATCTTACGAACACCGGGGAGCTGTTTTTT.